This is a list of T cell receptor beta chains from one sample in a study of beta chain features in type 1 diabetes. Data came from immunoSEQ multiplex PCR; TCRdb stores just in-frame clones and leaves some out. This sample has roughly 400,000 clones, with over 12% found just once. Sequenced: naive CD4+ T cells from blood. The receptors were sampled from a woman between 18 and 30 years old in good health. The CDR3 runs from the conserved cysteine through the conserved F or W. A D gene is named only where the DNA matches it firmly. Where a row states a size, it is once, few, many or the class of an expanded clone; other rows omit it.

V gene: TRBV6-5
D gene: TRBD2
J gene: TRBJ2-3
clone size: -
CDR3 DNA: TGTGCCAGCAGGTCTACGGGACTAGTCACAGATACGCAGTATTTT
CDR3 protein: CASRSTGLVTDTQYF

V gene: TRBV29-1
D gene: TRBD1
J gene: TRBJ1-1
clone size: -
CDR3 DNA: TGCAGCGTTGAAGGGTACAGGGGCGGGAACACTGAAGCTTTCTTT
CDR3 protein: CSVEGYRGGNTEAFF

V gene: TRBV29-1
D gene: -
J gene: TRBJ2-3
clone size: few
CDR3 DNA: TGCAGCGTTGATACACGGGGGAACACAGATACGCAGTATTTT
CDR3 protein: CSVDTRGNTDTQYF

V gene: TRBV5-4
D gene: TRBD1
J gene: TRBJ1-1
clone size: -
CDR3 DNA: TGTGCCAGCAGCTCTCAGGGGGCTGGGAACACTGAAGCTTTCTTT
CDR3 protein: CASSSQGAGNTEAFF

V gene: TRBV2
D gene: -
J gene: TRBJ2-5
clone size: -
CDR3 DNA: TGTGCCAGCAGTGATGGGCTCCAAGAGACCCAGTACTTC
CDR3 protein: CASSDGLQETQYF

V gene: TRBV30
D gene: TRBD1
J gene: TRBJ2-3
clone size: -
CDR3 DNA: TGTGCCTGGAGTCCGGGACAGCTATATACGCAGTATTTT
CDR3 protein: CAWSPGQLYTQYF

V gene: TRBV9
D gene: -
J gene: TRBJ1-3
clone size: -
CDR3 DNA: TGTGCCAGCAGCGTATCAGGACTTAGCTCTGGAAACACCATATATTTT
CDR3 protein: CASSVSGLSSGNTIYF

V gene: TRBV19
D gene: TRBD1
J gene: TRBJ2-1
clone size: -
CDR3 DNA: TGTGCCAGTAGTGGCCCGGGACAGCCCAACAATGAGCAGTTCTTC
CDR3 protein: CASSGPGQPNNEQFF

V gene: TRBV4-3
D gene: -
J gene: TRBJ2-2
clone size: few
CDR3 DNA: TGCGCCAGCAGCGTTATCATAGGGGCCGGGGAGCTGTTTTTT
CDR3 protein: CASSVIIGAGELFF

V gene: TRBV6-5
D gene: -
J gene: TRBJ2-7
clone size: -
CDR3 DNA: TGTGCCAGCAGTTACGAGAGGGGGGGCTCCTACGAGCAGTACTTC
CDR3 protein: CASSYERGGSYEQYF

V gene: TRBV30
D gene: -
J gene: TRBJ2-2
clone size: few
CDR3 DNA: TGTGCCTGGCGAAGACTGGGCACCGGGGAGCTGTTTTTT
CDR3 protein: CAWRRLGTGELFF

V gene: TRBV7-9
D gene: -
J gene: TRBJ1-5
clone size: few
CDR3 DNA: TGTGCCAGCAGCGAACAGGGTTGGGACAATCAGCCCCAGCATTTT
CDR3 protein: CASSEQGWDNQPQHF

V gene: TRBV29-1
D gene: TRBD1
J gene: TRBJ1-1
clone size: few
CDR3 DNA: TGCAGCGTAGGAAAGGGGGCCTACACTGAAGCTTTCTTT
CDR3 protein: CSVGKGAYTEAFF

V gene: TRBV5-4
D gene: -
J gene: TRBJ1-4
clone size: few
CDR3 DNA: TGTGCCAGCAGCTTGGTAGGGGTTGGAGAAAAACTGTTTTTT
CDR3 protein: CASSLVGVGEKLFF

V gene: TRBV5-4
D gene: -
J gene: TRBJ2-7
clone size: few
CDR3 DNA: TGTGCCAGCAGCTTGGCGTCAGGGCCCAACGAGCAGTACTTC
CDR3 protein: CASSLASGPNEQYF

V gene: TRBV28
D gene: -
J gene: TRBJ2-7
clone size: few
CDR3 DNA: TGTGCCAGCAGTCGGACAGTCTACGAGCAGTACTTC
CDR3 protein: CASSRTVYEQYF

V gene: TRBV30
D gene: TRBD1
J gene: TRBJ1-1
clone size: -
CDR3 DNA: TGTGCCTGGAGTGTATCCCTGCGGACAGGGGAACAAGCTTTCTTT
CDR3 protein: CAWSVSLRTGEQAFF

V gene: TRBV7-2
D gene: -
J gene: TRBJ2-5
clone size: -
CDR3 DNA: TGTGCCAGCAGCCCCCGGACAGTCACCTCCCAGTACTTC
CDR3 protein: CASSPRTVTSQYF

V gene: TRBV5-1
D gene: -
J gene: TRBJ2-7
clone size: few
CDR3 DNA: TGCGCCAGCAGCTTCACCGACAGGGGAGGGGGCGAGCAGTACTTC
CDR3 protein: CASSFTDRGGGEQYF

V gene: TRBV11-2
D gene: TRBD2
J gene: TRBJ2-2
clone size: few
CDR3 DNA: TGTGCCAGCAGCTTCCCCCTGGTAGCGGGAGTCACCGGGGAGCTGTTTTTT
CDR3 protein: CASSFPLVAGVTGELFF

V gene: TRBV4-1
D gene: TRBD1
J gene: TRBJ2-6
clone size: -
CDR3 DNA: TGCGCCAGCAGCCCGGACAGGGCCTCTGGGGCCAACGTCCTGACTTTC
CDR3 protein: CASSPDRASGANVLTF

V gene: TRBV4-2
D gene: -
J gene: TRBJ2-1
clone size: -
CDR3 DNA: TGTGCCAGCAGCCCCCGGTCGACTCTCTACAATGAGCAGTTCTTC
CDR3 protein: CASSPRSTLYNEQFF

V gene: TRBV4-1
D gene: TRBD1
J gene: TRBJ1-4
clone size: -
CDR3 DNA: TGCGCCAGCAGCCAAGATCGGACAGGGGGCTGGGAAAAACTGTTTTTT
CDR3 protein: CASSQDRTGGWEKLFF

V gene: TRBV7-9
D gene: TRBD1
J gene: TRBJ1-5
clone size: few
CDR3 DNA: TGTGCCAGCAGCTTAGCGGGACAGCTCCAGCATTTT
CDR3 protein: CASSLAGQLQHF

V gene: TRBV6-6
D gene: TRBD1
J gene: TRBJ2-7
clone size: -
CDR3 DNA: TGTGCCAGCAGTCCAACGACAGGGCACTACGAGCAGTACTTC
CDR3 protein: CASSPTTGHYEQYF

V gene: TRBV14
D gene: TRBD1
J gene: TRBJ2-5
clone size: few
CDR3 DNA: TGTGCCAGCAGCCATATGGACAGGGACGTCCAAGAGACCCAGTACTTC
CDR3 protein: CASSHMDRDVQETQYF

V gene: TRBV7-2
D gene: -
J gene: TRBJ2-7
clone size: -
CDR3 DNA: TGTGCCAGCAGCCGCCAAAGCAGGGAAAACGAGCAGTACTTC
CDR3 protein: CASSRQSRENEQYF

V gene: TRBV18
D gene: -
J gene: TRBJ2-1
clone size: -
CDR3 DNA: TGTGCCAGCTCACTAGCACTGAACAATGAGCAGTTCTTC
CDR3 protein: CASSLALNNEQFF

V gene: TRBV7-8
D gene: -
J gene: TRBJ1-5
clone size: -
CDR3 DNA: TGTGCCAGCAGCGGGGGGGTGATTGGCCTCGGGCCCCAGCATTTT
CDR3 protein: CASSGGVIGLGPQHF